This TCR beta chain stems from a study of regulatory T cells in long-lasting Graves disease. V lost 2 bases and J 5 bases, leaving 4 bases between the germline ends. Germline V gene lookup returns CDR1 MNHEY and CDR2 SVGAGI. This CDR3 has 11 amino acids. The table lists this clonotype with many counts. Time point meaning: persistent/refractory GD, antithyroid drugs over 5 years with positive TRAb. The TCR library was made from RNA that had been extracted from PBMCs in TRIzol. Arm-PCR with iRepertoire HTBI primers amplified the CDR3 regions for these TCR beta libraries. From the multiplex PCR reads, TCRdb called clonotypes with MiXCR, one entry per CDR3 protein. This table has about 470,000 distinct CDR3 sequences, 20% to 25% appearing once.

The material was peripheral blood mononuclear cells (PBMCs), obtained when the disease was refractory, from a patient treated with antithyroid drugs. The origin of this receptor is a female donor with Graves disease. The chain combines TRBV6-5 with TRBJ2-7; unclear D gene. DNA of the CDR3: TGTGCCAGCAGTTACACCAACGAGCAGTACTTC. It encodes CASSYTNEQYF.